This TCR beta chain was captured by sequencing in a study of blood T cell repertoires in COVID-19. The overall study: Both acute and convalescent COVID-19 samples were obtained from the United States, Italy and Spain. Nucleic acid was either cDNA or gDNA, and it came from T cells, B-cell-depleted T cells, or PBMCs.

As originally analysed: Estimated nucleated cell counts came from reference gene primer amplification. The assay was immunoSEQ multiplex PCR, and TCRdb's table has in-frame clones only and misses some. The DNA was the basis for D and trimming; V, J and clone size are from that table. Altogether under 300,000 clones are present, approximately 83% being singletons, with the ten largest covering approximately 1.8%. This TCR came from a man aged 25-45 years who had recovered from COVID-19. The source material was peripheral blood.

The CDR3 sequence is CASRRGGSYNSPLHF. The DNA of the CDR3 is TGCGCCAGCAGAAGGGGGGGAAGCTATAATTCACCCCTCCACTTT. The J gene is TRBJ1-6, the V gene TRBV5-1, with a possible D match to TRBD1 (6 bases). V lost 5 bases to trimming and J lost 3 bases, with 12 bases between them. Germline V lookup: CDR1 SGHRS, CDR2 YFSETQ. The CDR3 sequence is 15 residues long.